The 2 T cell receptor beta chains reported below all come from one sample, sequenced in a study of blood T cell repertoires in COVID-19. Here immunoSEQ multiplex PCR was the method, and the copy in TCRdb shows in-frame clones only, minus some. The repertoire holds under 110,000 clones, with around 75% as singletons. The specimen sequenced was peripheral blood. The source is a human donor with acute or convalescent COVID-19. The donor label of this sample is uncertain.

The V call is TRBV4-2, the J call TRBJ2-5; 10 bases are a match to TRBD2. The V gene's germline CDR1 is LGHNA and CDR2 YNFKEQ. This CDR3 comprises 15 residues. V lost 0 bases, J lost 5 bases, and 3 bases stayed unmatched. The CDR3: CASSQETSGAETQYF. CDR3 bases: TGTGCCAGCAGCCAAGAAACTAGCGGGGCCGAGACCCAGTACTTC.

This clone was counted only a few times. This chain connects TRBV24-1 to TRBJ2-7; possibly TRBD2 for D (5 bases). This CDR3 comprises 13 residues. The V gene lost 11 bases and the J gene lost 3 bases, with 16 bases spanning the gap. The germline V gene encodes CDR1 KGHDR and CDR2 SFDVKD. In nucleotides, the CDR3 is TGTGCCATCAAGAACGGGAAACTCTACGAGCAGTACGTC. Translation gives CAIKNGKLYEQYV.